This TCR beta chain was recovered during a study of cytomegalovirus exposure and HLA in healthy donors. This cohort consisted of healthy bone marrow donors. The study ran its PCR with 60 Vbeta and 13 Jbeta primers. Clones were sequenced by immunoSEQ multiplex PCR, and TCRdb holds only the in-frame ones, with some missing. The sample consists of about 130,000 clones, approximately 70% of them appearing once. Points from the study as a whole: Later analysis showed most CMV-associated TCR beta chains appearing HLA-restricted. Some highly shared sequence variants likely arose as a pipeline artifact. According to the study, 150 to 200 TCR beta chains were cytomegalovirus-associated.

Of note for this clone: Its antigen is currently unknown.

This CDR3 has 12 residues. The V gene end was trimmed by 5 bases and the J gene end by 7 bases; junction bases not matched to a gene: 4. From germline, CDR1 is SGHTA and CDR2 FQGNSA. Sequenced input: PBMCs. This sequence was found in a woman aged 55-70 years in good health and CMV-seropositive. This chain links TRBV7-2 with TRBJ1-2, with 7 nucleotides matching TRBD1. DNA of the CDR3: TGTGCCAGCAGCATGACAGGGATTGGCTACACCTTC. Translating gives CASSMTGIGYTF.